These 2 T cell receptor beta chains originate from one sample sequenced in a study of CD8 T cells in Susac syndrome. A quantity of roughly 0.5 to 1 ug RNA underwent reverse transcription using random hexamers. From the immunoSEQ multiplex PCR reads, TCRdb called clonotypes with MiXCR, one entry per CDR3 protein. The sample includes about 190,000 distinct CDR3 sequences, 90% to 96% of them seen just once. Material for sequencing was CD4+ T cells from PBMCs. Source of these receptors: a human donor with Susac syndrome.

This clonotype was counted a single time. The rearrangement uses TRBV20-1 and TRBJ2-7; TRBD1 or TRBD2 may be the D gene (6 bases each). This CDR3 comprises 12 residues. V was clipped by 5 bases and J by 6 bases, with 14 bases between them. The germline gives CDR1 DFQATT, CDR2 SNEGSKA (reference sequence). The CDR3 reads CSARLRGLEQYF. The CDR3, as DNA: TGCAGTGCTCGGCTTCGGGGGCTCGAGCAGTACTTC.

The rearrangement uses TRBV7-2 and TRBJ2-5; D call uncertain. This CDR3 has 11 residues. Germline V lookup: CDR1 SGHTA, CDR2 FQGNSA. V shed 0 bases and J shed 13 bases, with 9 bases lying between them. The CDR3 loop is CASSLAQPPYF. CDR3 DNA sequence: TGTGCCAGCAGCTTAGCGCAGCCTCCGTACTTC.